This T cell receptor (beta chain) was identified during a study of cytomegalovirus exposure and HLA in healthy donors (dated by TCRdb to about 2017). Broadly, across the study: In an earlier analysis of several hundred of the donors, around 290 Gb of sequence data and some 100 million unique TCR beta sequences from roughly 200 million T cells were reported. In addition to the first cohort of 500 to 850 subjects, a separate validation cohort of approximately 120 different subjects was used. Rather than using new phenotypic data, the later analysis identified candidate immune exposures from TCR beta sequences and from how often those sequences occurred across donors. Because of strong linkage in the cohort, five DR-DQ haplotypes were treated as single units for association and clustering. Donor age, sex, ethnicity and CMV serostatus were compiled together with the repertoire data. About 280 gigabases of sequencing data and approximately 92 million unique TCR sequences made up an early release that covered around 640 HLA-typed donors. Class I and class II HLA loci were covered by the typing at four-digit resolution. Of the roughly 400 genotyped donors, 65% to 90% were placed in the genetic ancestry cluster associated with self-reported Caucasian donors. An earlier analysis of 500 to 750 of the donors applied high-throughput TCR beta sequencing to assess whether each TCR beta V gene segment acted as functional or pseudogenic. Using immunosequencing, the study profiled T cell repertoires from some 670 subjects and related those repertoires to cytomegalovirus serostatus. The study aimed to test whether cataloging public T cell receptors could reveal signatures of past pathogen exposure. Typing coverage differed by locus: A, B, C, DRB1 and DQB1 were typed in roughly 620-630 donors, DQA1 in about 550, DPA1 in around 580, and DPB1 in just under 490. A later analysis re-analyzed previously published TCR beta repertoires from several hundred donors and added high-resolution HLA genotyping to study TCR occurrence patterns. All discovery cohort repertoires had been generated using a single sequencing platform. Among roughly 400 genotyped donors of the cohort, an average of roughly 230,000 unique TCR beta nucleotide sequences was sequenced per donor, of which about 19% were non-productive. In a later genetic analysis, genome-wide SNP genotypes for about 55% of the roughly 670 donors were used, and that subset was treated as a discovery cohort. To predict cytomegalovirus infection status, the study combined high-throughput TCR immunosequencing, statistical association of individual TCRs with disease status, and machine learning.

What the authors observed across the whole study: An earlier analysis of around 600 of the donors showed that most TCR beta V segments appeared in productive rearrangements either about 87% or about 30% of the time, which broadly matched IMGT annotations. It was suggested by the authors that the approach could potentially be generalized to other disease states and immunological phenotypes. Some IMGT-functional V segments, including TRBV6-2 and TRBV6-3, could not be distinguished by the 87-base-pair reads and were therefore excluded. A later genetic analysis reported fewer N-insertions in productive TCRs among donors in an Asian-associated ancestry cluster than the approximately 700-donor mean. According to a later analysis, parvovirus B19, influenza, CMV and Epstein-Barr virus appeared linked to several top co-occurrence clusters. For the cohort, immune exposure information was limited to CMV serostatus. Most TCR sequences were observed very rarely across donors, whereas some public TCRs were present in many individuals. The study gave a list of 150 to 200 TCR beta chains associated with cytomegalovirus. A few of the identified cytomegalovirus-associated TCR beta chains were confirmed in vitro to be specific for cytomegalovirus antigens. Fewer than 20 rarely observed V segments, including chromosome 9 orphons, were excluded from the earlier analysis of almost 600 of the donors because counts were too low. In a later genetic analysis, a missense DCLRE1C variant was associated with V-gene and J-gene trimming of TCR beta chains, and the association was replicated in an independent cohort. A cluster of highly shared sequence variants was judged likely to be a technical artifact of the sequencing pipeline. Because HLA typing was missing for some donors at each locus, association tests included only the typed subset. A later analysis found that TCR association rates varied across HLA loci, with DRB1 alleles showing the most associated TCRs and HLA-C alleles the fewest. In a later analysis, most CMV-associated TCR beta chains were found to appear HLA-restricted, with HLA associations seemingly driven largely by CMV exposure. Assigning TCR associations to individual alleles was difficult when HLA alleles, especially DR and DQ, strongly co-occurred. In both the original and validation cohorts, the classifier was reported to diagnose cytomegalovirus status with high specificity and sensitivity. A further reported finding was that TCR beta sequences accurately predicted the HLA-A and HLA-B alleles for most subjects in the first cohort. Specific HLA alleles were associated with 15,000 to 20,000 TCR beta sequences at a false discovery rate of 0.05 in a later analysis. In a later analysis, HLA-associated TCR beta chains were found to be more clonally expanded and to have lower generation probabilities than equally common non-associated chains. The cohort was sequenced for TCR beta chains only, and without alpha or paired-chain data the features that could be detected were limited. The presence/absence analyses assumed that sequencing depth was roughly uniform across donors, and that assumption may not be true. Linkage disequilibrium might explain the correlated functional status among segregating V segments, but an unknown experimental factor could not be ruled out.

A note on this clone: The specificity of this receptor is unknown. Base qualities are not provided; no much larger clone lies one nucleotide away. Additional DNA sequences in this sample encode the identical CDR3.

The cohort was made up of around 720 healthy bone marrow donors. Cohort members were all nominally healthy when sampled, although unrecorded immune exposures were likely present. The donor was CMV seropositive and belonged to the group of more than 250 seropositive cohort members. Each donor provided a peripheral blood sample, and peripheral blood mononuclear cells were used for TCR beta sequencing. The Qiagen DNeasy Blood Extraction Kit was used to extract genomic DNA from the blood cell samples. The germline V gene yields SGDLS for CDR1 and YYNGEE for CDR2. Including the terminal cysteine and phenylalanine, the CDR3 comprises 15 residues. The sequence is cut down to CDR3 DNA, 45 bases in frame from base 1. For this chain, trimming is 2 bases at the V end and 0 bases at the J end, and the number of junction bases without a gene match is 1. Library preparation used the immunoSEQ multiplex PCR assay. For the multiplex PCR, a mixture combining 60 forward primers for TCR Vbeta segments and 13 reverse primers for TCR Jbeta segments was used. The CDR3 region of rearranged TCR beta genes was amplified from genomic DNA with a multiplex PCR assay. The amplified TCR beta libraries were sequenced on the Illumina HiSeq System as 87-base-pair reads. Processing in the source paper ran as follows. A later analysis counted approximately 84 million unique TCR beta chains across the 650 to 800 repertoires, and some 11 million of these chains were shared by at least two donors. To remove PCR and sequencing errors, raw reads were error-corrected and collapsed into unique sequences using a nearest-neighbor algorithm that merged closely related sequences. To assign V, D and J gene segments, CDR3 sequences were aligned to IMGT reference sequences. For a sequence to be retained, a match of at least six nucleotides to both a V gene segment and a J gene segment was required. Rearrangements were classified as productive when the CDR3 lacked stop codons and remained in frame with V and J, and all other rearrangements were classified as non-productive. Following IMGT convention, CDR3 was defined as the stretch from the second conserved V-encoded cysteine up to the conserved J-encoded phenylalanine. The earlier analysis of about 610 of the donors excluded sequences that lacked an unambiguous match to a single V gene segment. An earlier analysis of almost 600 of the donors classified V segments as functional when productive rearrangements were above 56.7% and as segregating when the standard deviation between donors was above 5%. A statistical classification framework was built to diagnose cytomegalovirus status from the catalog of TCR beta chain sequences. V and J gene assignment, in a later analysis, came from comparing TCR nucleotide sequences with IMGT/GENE-DB human TR gene sequences. Using the TCRdist pipeline, a later analysis assigned CDR3 sequences along with most-parsimonious VDJ recombination scenarios. A later analysis defined each TCR beta chain by its CDR3 amino acid sequence plus V-gene family, and excluded reads lacking a unique V-gene family. In a later analysis, some 600 highly shared, low-generation-probability nucleotide sequences were removed to address suspected cross-contamination and a sequencing artifact. In a later analysis, a clonal expansion index was calculated for each public chain from normalized within-repertoire ranks of inferred template counts. In a later analysis, generation probabilities were computed using a VDJ recombination model fitted to out-of-frame rearrangements, and the results were checked against IGoR. In a later analysis, TCR-TCR, TCR-HLA and TCR-CMV co-occurrence was scored with hypergeometric tests, and a repertoire-size bias correction was applied to TCR pairs. In a later analysis, false discovery rates were estimated by permuting HLA or CMV assignments 20 times. In a later analysis, co-occurring TCRs were grouped using DBSCAN, and TCRdist sequence similarity was added for clustering within HLA-allele-positive subsets. For co-occurrence clustering, repertoires with fewer than 30,000 or more than 120,000 public chains were excluded, along with several repertoires with anomalous nucleotide sharing. Sourced from immuneACCESS, this table was stored by TCRdb with only in-frame sequences that have V and J called. A share of the clones is absent; for the studies checked, an unresolved V gene accounts for under half, and the remainder has no known explanation. The V and J calls and clone size are taken from that table; D and trimming were inferred from the DNA. The sample table holds 150,000 to 200,000 clones, of which 84% were seen once. Together, the top ten hold around 6% of the sample.

Specimen: PBMCs. Rearrangement joined TRBV9 to TRBJ2-1, with 8 bases aligning to TRBD2. The sequence was collected from a man aged 50 or older in good health and CMV-seropositive. The CDR3 has the sequence CASSVSGSSYNEQFF. In nucleotide form, the sequence is TGTGCCAGCAGCGTCAGCGGGAGCTCCTACAATGAGCAGTTCTTC.